These T cell receptor beta chains were read from a single sample in a study of OX40 agonist ivuxolimab in advanced cancers. Libraries were prepared by immunoSEQ multiplex PCR; TCRdb keeps only in-frame clonotypes and omits some of them. The table records about 110,000 clones, approximately 90% of them present only once. The sample consisted of CD4+ or CD8+ T cells sorted from blood, taken in a trial of the OX40 agonist ivuxolimab. The receptors derive from an adult with an advanced solid tumor such as melanoma, head and neck, liver or kidney cancer. CDR3s include the opening cysteine and the closing phenylalanine or tryptophan. D genes are given only for firm matches. Only some rows state a clone size, as once, few, many or a class for expanded clones.

>NA|NA|TRBV27|TRBJ2-5
TGTGCCAGCAGTTTAACCCCGGGCCAAGAGACCCAGTACTTC
CASSLTPGQETQYF
>NA|NA|TRBV11-2|TRBJ2-5
TGTGCCAGCAGCTCCCTTACCGAGACCCAGTACTTC
CASSSLTETQYF
>NA|NA|TRBV5-1|TRBJ1-5
TGCGCCAGCAGCTTGGATGGGGATTCTGGACAGCCCCAGCATTTT
CASSLDGDSGQPQHF
>NA|few|TRBV18|TRBJ1-1
TGTGCCAGCTCGCCTAGAGAGAACACTGAAGCTTTCTTT
CASSPRENTEAFF
>NA|NA|TRBV5-4|TRBJ2-5
TGTGCCAGCAGCTTGGCCCCCACAGGGCGGGGAGAGACCCAGTACTTC
CASSLAPTGRGETQYF
>TRBD1|NA|TRBV6-6|TRBJ1-2
TGTGCCAGCAGTTTCAGACAGGGCAGCGTTGACTATGGCTACACCTTC
CASSFRQGSVDYGYTF
>TRBD1|NA|TRBV7-8|TRBJ2-7
TGTGCCAGCAGCTTCCGGGACAGGGCCGACGAGCAGTACTTC
CASSFRDRADEQYF
>NA|NA|TRBV20-1|TRBJ2-5
TGCAGTGCTAGAGGGGCAGAGACCCAGTACTTC
CSARGAETQYF
>TRBD1|NA|TRBV7-3|TRBJ2-5
TGTGCCAGCAGTACGGGACAGGGATTTTGGGAGACCCAGTACTTC
CASSTGQGFWETQYF
>NA|NA|TRBV6-5|TRBJ1-4
TGTGCCAGCAGTTACTCTCCAGGGGTTGAAAAACTGTTTTTT
CASSYSPGVEKLFF
>NA|once|TRBV19|TRBJ1-5
TGTGCCAGTAGTAAGGCAGTCAATCAGCCCCAGCATTTT
CASSKAVNQPQHF
>TRBD2|NA|TRBV30|TRBJ2-1
TGTGCCTGGAGTGTAGGAGCGGGAGAGGATGAGCAGTTCTTC
CAWSVGAGEDEQFF
>TRBD1|once|TRBV19|TRBJ1-1
TGTGCCAGTGCCGAGGTAGGGGGCGGCGTGACTGAAGCTTTCTTT
CASAEVGGGVTEAFF
>NA|NA|TRBV27|TRBJ2-6
TGTGCCAGCAGTTTACTCTCTGGGGCCAACGTCCTGACTTTC
CASSLLSGANVLTF
>NA|NA|TRBV7-9|TRBJ2-7
TGTGCCAGCAGCTTAGAGGAGGACAGTATCGAGCAGTACTTC
CASSLEEDSIEQYF
>TRBD2|NA|TRBV5-5|TRBJ2-7
TGTGCCAGCAGATTGAGCGCGGGGGGTGAGCAGTACTTC
CASRLSAGGEQYF
>TRBD1|NA|TRBV5-5|TRBJ1-4
TGTGCCAGCAGCCTGGGACAGGGAAATGAAAAACTGTTTTTT
CASSLGQGNEKLFF
>NA|NA|TRBV5-4|TRBJ1-6
TGTGCCAGCAGCTTGGGTGGGGATAATTCACCCCTCCACTTT
CASSLGGDNSPLHF
>TRBD2|NA|TRBV7-2|TRBJ2-7
TGTGCCAGCAGCTTGGGGACTAGCGCAACCTACGAGCAGTACTTC
CASSLGTSATYEQYF
>NA|NA|TRBV11-2|TRBJ2-7
TGTGCCAGCAGCTCGACGGGTTACGAGCAGTACTTC
CASSSTGYEQYF
>NA|NA|TRBV25-1|TRBJ2-1
TGTGCCAGCAGTGGCCTTATATCCGGACTGGGTAGGAATGAGCAGTTCTTC
CASSGLISGLGRNEQFF
>TRBD1|NA|TRBV2|TRBJ1-1
TGTGCCAGCACGGGACAGGACAACACTGAAGCTTTCTTT
CASTGQDNTEAFF
>NA|NA|TRBV2|TRBJ1-4
TGTGCCAGCAAAGGCGGGGTCGGTCGTGAAAAACTGTTTTTT
CASKGGVGREKLFF
>NA|few|TRBV19|TRBJ1-1
TGTGCCAGTAGTATAGGCGACGTAGCCGTTGAAGCTTTCTTT
CASSIGDVAVEAFF
>NA|NA|TRBV27|TRBJ2-1
TGTGCCAGCCTGCCCAGAGGCAGGTACAATGAGCAGTTCTTC
CASLPRGRYNEQFF
>NA|NA|TRBV27|TRBJ1-2
TGTGCCAGCAGCCCCCTTTCCAGAGGAGGCTACACCTTC
CASSPLSRGGYTF
>NA|NA|TRBV10-3|TRBJ1-1
TGTGCCATCAGAAGCCCGACAGGAGAGAACACTGAAGCTTTCTTT
CAIRSPTGENTEAFF
>NA|NA|TRBV19|TRBJ1-5
TGTGCCAGTAGTACTGTAGAGGGCAGTTGGCAGCCCCAGCATTTT
CASSTVEGSWQPQHF
>NA|NA|TRBV14|TRBJ2-3
TGTGCCAGCAGCCAAGATCCCGGGACCCTGGGACTTACGCAGTATTTT
CASSQDPGTLGLTQYF
>NA|NA|TRBV5-1|TRBJ1-1
TGCGCCAGCAGCCCGGGGGAGTTGAAAAAGAACACTGAAGCTTTCTTT
CASSPGELKKNTEAFF
>TRBD2|NA|TRBV6-5|TRBJ2-7
TGTGCCAGCAGTAGGACTAGCGGGACGTATGGGCAGTACTTC
CASSRTSGTYGQYF
>TRBD1|once|TRBV7-9|TRBJ1-2
TGTGCCAGCAGCTTCCTCCGGGACAGCAAGGACGGCTACACCTTC
CASSFLRDSKDGYTF
>TRBD1|NA|TRBV19|TRBJ1-2
TGTGCCAGTAAACCACAGGGGGCGCGTGACAATGGCTACACCTTC
CASKPQGARDNGYTF
>TRBD1|NA|TRBV30|TRBJ1-3
TGTGCCTGGAAACAGGGGGCTGGAAACACCATATATTTT
CAWKQGAGNTIYF
>TRBD1|NA|TRBV14|TRBJ1-6
TGTGCCAGCAGCGACAGGGGGAATTCACCCCTCCACTTT
CASSDRGNSPLHF
>TRBD1|once|TRBV6-5|TRBJ1-5
TGTGCCAGCGGACAGGGGTATCAGCCCCAGCATTTT
CASGQGYQPQHF
>TRBD2|NA|TRBV6-1|TRBJ2-7
TGTGCCAGCAGTAGGGGTAGCGGGAGTGGCTACGAGCAGTACTTC
CASSRGSGSGYEQYF
>TRBD1|NA|TRBV6-1|TRBJ1-2
TGTGCCAGCGTACCCGGGACAGGGCCCTTCTATGGCTACACCTTC
CASVPGTGPFYGYTF
>NA|NA|TRBV2|TRBJ2-5
TGTGCCAGCAGTGAGTTAGGAGCCAAACAAGAGACCCAGTACTTC
CASSELGAKQETQYF
>NA|NA|TRBV6-6|TRBJ1-3
TGTGCCAGCAGGGCAGATGGAAACACCATATATTTT
CASRADGNTIYF
>NA|NA|TRBV9|TRBJ2-1
TGTGCCAGCAGCGTATATGGAGGGGGGAGGAATGAGCAGTTCTTC
CASSVYGGGRNEQFF